This TCR beta chain was obtained from a study of blood T cell repertoires in COVID-19. Overall study context: Sources were T cells, B-cell-depleted T cells, or PBMCs; the material itself was cDNA or gDNA.

Original processing methods: Estimated nucleated cell counts came from reference gene primer amplification. The method was immunoSEQ multiplex PCR; TCRdb's version includes in-frame clones alone and lacks a portion of them. V and J calls and clone size are given by that table; D and trimming were obtained from the DNA. The sample holds fewer than 200,000 clones, around 83% seen once. Seattle researchers signed up patients amid active infection and tracked them longitudinally. The receptor was isolated from a woman in her sixties or seventies with COVID-19, enrolled during active disease. The sequencing sample was made of peripheral blood.

This CDR3 is CASSLGEPSAHTQYF. As DNA, the CDR3 is TGTGCCAGCAGCTTGGGGGAACCTAGCGCTCATACGCAGTATTTT. The chain couples TRBV5-4 to TRBJ2-3; TRBD2 is a possible D gene (6 bases). The CDR3 has 15 residues. CDR1 SGHNT and CDR2 YYREEE come from the germline V gene (reference sequence). V lost 0 bases to trimming and J lost 7 bases, with 15 bases between them.